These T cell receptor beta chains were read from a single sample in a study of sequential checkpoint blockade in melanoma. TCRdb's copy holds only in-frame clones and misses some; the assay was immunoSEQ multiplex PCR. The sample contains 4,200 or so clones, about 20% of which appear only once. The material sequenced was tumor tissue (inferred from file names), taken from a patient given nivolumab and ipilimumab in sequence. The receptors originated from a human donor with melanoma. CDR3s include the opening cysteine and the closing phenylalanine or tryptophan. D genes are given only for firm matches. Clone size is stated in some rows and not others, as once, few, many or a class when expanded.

CDR3aa: CASRPNRVAGANVLTF
CDR3nt: TGTGCCAGTCGGCCTAACAGGGTAGCTGGGGCCAACGTCCTGACTTTC
j_gene: TRBJ2-6
d_gene: -
v_gene: TRBV19
abundance: -

CDR3aa: CASSEGDGEQFF
CDR3nt: TGCGCCAGCAGTGAAGGGGATGGTGAGCAGTTCTTC
j_gene: TRBJ2-1
d_gene: -
v_gene: TRBV10-2
abundance: -

CDR3aa: CASSPGLAGVDTQYF
CDR3nt: TGTGCCAGCAGCCCCGGACTAGCGGGGGTAGATACGCAGTATTTT
j_gene: TRBJ2-3
d_gene: TRBD2
v_gene: TRBV11-3
abundance: many

CDR3aa: CASSHGGVTSLSYEQYF
CDR3nt: TGTGCCAGCAGCCATGGGGGCGTAACTTCGCTCTCCTACGAGCAGTACTTC
j_gene: TRBJ2-7
d_gene: -
v_gene: TRBV11-3
abundance: medium-sized

CDR3aa: CSVARGAGSYQETQYF
CDR3nt: TGCAGCGTTGCCCGAGGGGCGGGGTCGTACCAAGAGACCCAGTACTTC
j_gene: TRBJ2-5
d_gene: -
v_gene: TRBV29-1
abundance: -

CDR3aa: CASSWDRSGTTEAFF
CDR3nt: TGTGCCAGCAGCTGGGACAGAAGCGGGACCACTGAAGCTTTCTTT
j_gene: TRBJ1-1
d_gene: TRBD1
v_gene: TRBV11-3
abundance: many

CDR3aa: CASRNTGASEKLFF
CDR3nt: TGCGCCAGCAGAAACACAGGTGCGAGTGAAAAACTGTTTTTT
j_gene: TRBJ1-4
d_gene: -
v_gene: TRBV5-1
abundance: -

CDR3aa: CASSLAVTGANVLTF
CDR3nt: TGTGCCAGCAGCTTAGCAGTAACTGGGGCCAACGTCCTGACTTTC
j_gene: TRBJ2-6
d_gene: -
v_gene: TRBV9
abundance: many

CDR3aa: CASSTLGTRGEAFF
CDR3nt: TGTGCCAGCAGCACACTCGGGACCCGCGGTGAAGCTTTCTTT
j_gene: TRBJ1-1
d_gene: -
v_gene: TRBV28
abundance: few

CDR3aa: CASSRQGPYEQYF
CDR3nt: TGTGCCAGCAGTCGACAGGGACCCTACGAGCAGTACTTC
j_gene: TRBJ2-7
d_gene: TRBD1
v_gene: TRBV9
abundance: -

CDR3aa: CASSGPGQSYEQYF
CDR3nt: TGTGCCAGCAGCGGACCCGGACAGTCCTACGAGCAGTACTTC
j_gene: TRBJ2-7
d_gene: -
v_gene: TRBV11-3
abundance: many

CDR3aa: CAITWARNSPLHF
CDR3nt: TGTGCCATCACTTGGGCAAGGAATTCACCCCTCCACTTT
j_gene: TRBJ1-6
d_gene: -
v_gene: TRBV6-8
abundance: medium-sized

CDR3aa: CASSLGGVRSYNEQFF
CDR3nt: TGTGCCAGCAGCTTAGGTGGAGTCCGCTCCTACAATGAGCAGTTCTTC
j_gene: TRBJ2-1
d_gene: -
v_gene: TRBV11-3
abundance: many

CDR3aa: CASRPTDVGYTEAFF
CDR3nt: TGTGCCAGCAGACCCACCGACGTGGGGTACACTGAAGCTTTCTTT
j_gene: TRBJ1-1
d_gene: -
v_gene: TRBV6-8
abundance: few